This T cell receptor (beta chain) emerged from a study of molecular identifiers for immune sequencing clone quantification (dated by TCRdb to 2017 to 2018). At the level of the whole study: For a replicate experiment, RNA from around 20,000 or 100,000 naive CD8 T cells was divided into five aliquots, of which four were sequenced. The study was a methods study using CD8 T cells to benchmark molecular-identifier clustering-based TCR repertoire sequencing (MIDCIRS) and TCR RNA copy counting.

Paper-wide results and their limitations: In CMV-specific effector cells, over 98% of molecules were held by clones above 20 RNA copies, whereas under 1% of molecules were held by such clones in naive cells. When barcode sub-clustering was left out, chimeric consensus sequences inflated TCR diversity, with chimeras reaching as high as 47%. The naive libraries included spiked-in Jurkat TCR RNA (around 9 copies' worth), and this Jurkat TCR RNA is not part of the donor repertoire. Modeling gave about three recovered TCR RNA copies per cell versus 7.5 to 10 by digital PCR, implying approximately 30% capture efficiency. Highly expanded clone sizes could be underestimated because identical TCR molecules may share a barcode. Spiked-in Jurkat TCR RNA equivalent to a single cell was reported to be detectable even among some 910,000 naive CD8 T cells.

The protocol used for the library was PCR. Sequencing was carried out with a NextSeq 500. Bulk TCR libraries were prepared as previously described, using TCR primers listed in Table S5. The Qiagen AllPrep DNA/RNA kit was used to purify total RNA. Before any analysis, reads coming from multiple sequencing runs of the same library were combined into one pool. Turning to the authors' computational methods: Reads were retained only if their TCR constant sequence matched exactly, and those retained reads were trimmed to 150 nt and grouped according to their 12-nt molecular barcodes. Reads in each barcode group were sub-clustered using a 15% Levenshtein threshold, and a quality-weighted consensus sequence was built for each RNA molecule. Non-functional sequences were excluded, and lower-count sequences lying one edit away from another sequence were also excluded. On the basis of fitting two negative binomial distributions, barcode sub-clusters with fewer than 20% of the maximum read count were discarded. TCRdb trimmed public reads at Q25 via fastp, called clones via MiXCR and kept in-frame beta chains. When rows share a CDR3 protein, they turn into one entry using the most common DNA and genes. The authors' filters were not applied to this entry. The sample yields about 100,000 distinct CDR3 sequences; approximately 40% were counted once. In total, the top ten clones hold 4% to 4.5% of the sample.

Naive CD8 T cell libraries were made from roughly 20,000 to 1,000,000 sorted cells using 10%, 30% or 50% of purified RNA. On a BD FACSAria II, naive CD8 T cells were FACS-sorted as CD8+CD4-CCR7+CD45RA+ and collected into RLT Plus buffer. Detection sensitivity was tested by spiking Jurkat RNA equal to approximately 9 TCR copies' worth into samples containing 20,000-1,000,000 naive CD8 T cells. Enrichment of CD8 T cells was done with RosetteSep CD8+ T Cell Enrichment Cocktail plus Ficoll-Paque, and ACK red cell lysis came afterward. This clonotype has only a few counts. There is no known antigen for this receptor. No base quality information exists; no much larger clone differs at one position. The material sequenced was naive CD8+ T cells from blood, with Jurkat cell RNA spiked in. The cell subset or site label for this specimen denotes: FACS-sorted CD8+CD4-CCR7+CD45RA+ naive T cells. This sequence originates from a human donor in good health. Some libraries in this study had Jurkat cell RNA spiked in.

Read as DNA, the sequence is TGTGCCAGCAGCGCGGGACTAGGTCTCGAGCAGTACTTC. Its protein product is CASSAGLGLEQYF. The chain links TRBV9 with TRBJ2-7; the central 8 bases match TRBD2. Based on the germline V gene, the CDR1 and CDR2 sequences are SGDLS and YYNGEE. Including the terminal cysteine and phenylalanine, the CDR3 comprises 13 residues. Of all the DNA, just the CDR3 is kept, 39 bases in frame from base 1. V is pruned by 3 bases and J by 6 bases, leaving 5 bases of the junction without a gene match.